One T cell receptor (beta chain) is described in this entry. Its cognate antigen is unknown. The data stem from a study of shared clonotypes between healthy human individuals. The overall study: Per donor, three plates held CD4 naive cells, three held CD4 memory, two held CD8 naive and one held CD8 memory.

V was cut by 3 bases and J by 4 bases, with 10 bases left in between. The CDR3 contains 13 residues. Germline V lookup: CDR1 SQVTM, CDR2 ANQGSEA. Genomic DNA of each subset was evenly split across several immunoSEQ plates. TCRdb keeps only in-frame clones here, not all; method: immunoSEQ multiplex PCR. The sample shows millions of clones, 80% to 95% of them seen only once. Study results and limitations: Against clonotypes common to all four donors, non-shared ones had lower generation probabilities.

The material sequenced was naive CD4+ T cells from PBMCs. Subset indicated: CD45RA+ positively selected. The rearrangement joins TRBV29-1 to TRBJ1-3; the D is unclear. This clonotype originated in a man in his late teens or twenties in good health. Some clones in this sample may be carry-over from other donors' samples. CDR3 DNA sequence: TGCAGCGTTGAGGCTCCGAGGGGAAACACCATATATTTT. Amino acid sequence: CSVEAPRGNTIYF. Based on the CDR3 plus reference TRBV29-1 and TRBJ1-3, the full variable domain is SAVISQKPSRDICQRGTSLTIQCQVDSQVTMMFWYRQQPGQSLTLIATANQGSEATYESGFVIDKFPISRPNLTFSTLTVSNMSPEDSSIYLCSVEAPRGNTIYFGEGSWLTVV.